Sequencing of this T cell receptor (beta chain) was carried out in a study of human T cells and chemical hapten exposure. Whole-study context: Upper-back patches of 0.01% DPC were read at 6 days. TCR yields per sample varied, mainly owing to small pooled library volume differences.

This clonotype was recorded many times. Time point here: patch test 2, 6 weeks after DPC sensitization. Treatment given: therapeutic diphenylcyclopropenone sensitization with weekly scalp DPC. From the RACE reads, TCRdb called clonotypes with MiXCR, one entry per CDR3 protein. The data show about 400,000 distinct CDR3 sequences, about 6% seen once. The TCR originated in a young woman with alopecia areata. Some clones in this sample may be carry-over from other donors' samples. The sample in question was whole blood, obtained in connection with sensitization to the hapten diphenylcyclopropenone (DPC).

DNA for the CDR3: TGCAGTGCTCCGGGACAGGGAGTATCACCCCTCCACTTT. Translated: CSAPGQGVSPLHF. This chain uses TRBV20-1 with TRBJ1-6; 9 bases map to TRBD1. Germline V gene data show CDR1 as DFQATT and CDR2 as SNEGSKA (reference sequence). V was clipped by 5 bases and J by 10 bases; unmatched bases: 6. The CDR3 is 13 residues long.